The clone carrying this T cell receptor beta chain was observed once. This sample was taken from a study of cytomegalovirus exposure and HLA in healthy donors. V lost 0 bases to trimming and J lost 4 bases, with 12 bases between them. The CDR3 length is 14 residues. CDR1 GTSNPN and CDR2 SVGIG come from the germline V gene (reference sequence). Primers for the PCR totalled 60 Vbeta and 13 Jbeta. Generated by immunoSEQ multiplex PCR, the TCRdb table keeps only in-frame clones and is missing some. Found here are approximately 110,000 clones, 76% of them singletons; the top ten hold less than 2%. V is TRBV30 and J is TRBJ1-2, with a possible D match to TRBD1 (5 bases). This sequence was found in a man aged 50 to 59 in good health and CMV-seronegative. Sequencing input: PBMCs. CDR3 in DNA: TGTGCCTGGAGTGTATGGGGGACTTCCTATGGCTACACCTTC. Its translation is CAWSVWGTSYGYTF. The whole variable domain, remainder taken from reference TRBV30 and TRBJ1-2, is SQTIHQWPATLVQPVGSPLSLECTVEGTSNPNLYWYRQAAGRGLQLLFYSVGIGQISSEVPQNLSASRPQDRQFILSSKKLLLSDSGFYLCAWSVWGTSYGYTFGSGTRLTVV.